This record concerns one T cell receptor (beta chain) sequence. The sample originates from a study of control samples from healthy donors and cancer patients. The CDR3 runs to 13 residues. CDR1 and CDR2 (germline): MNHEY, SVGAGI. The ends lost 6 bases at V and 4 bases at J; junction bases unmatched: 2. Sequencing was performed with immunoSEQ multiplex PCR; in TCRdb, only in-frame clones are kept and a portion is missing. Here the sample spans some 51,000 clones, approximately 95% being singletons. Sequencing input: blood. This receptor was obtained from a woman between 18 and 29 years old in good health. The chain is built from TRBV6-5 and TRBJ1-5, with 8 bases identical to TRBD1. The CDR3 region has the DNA TGTGCCAGCAGCAGGGGGCGGAATCAGCCCCAGCATTTT. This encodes CASSRGRNQPQHF.